This paragraph reports one T cell receptor (beta chain). The antigen is undetermined. This sample was taken from a study of a mutant IDH1 vaccine in newly diagnosed glioma. The CDR3 consists of 16 residues. In germline, CDR1 is SGHDT, CDR2 YYEEEE. The V and J ends lost 3 bases and 6 bases, in that order; junction bases with no gene match: 12. The sample's time point: week 23, last vaccination. A 20-mer mutant IDH1 peptide at 300 ug was injected subcutaneously with topical imiquimod. Astrocytomas found in donors were new, WHO grade 3 or 4, IDH1-mutant and ATRX-lost. TCRdb keeps only in-frame clones here, not all; method: immunoSEQ multiplex PCR. This sample has 20,000 to 25,000 clones; almost 85% occur once, and the top ten carry approximately 13%.

Sequencing used PBMCs, obtained from a glioma patient whose treatment included an IDH1 peptide vaccine. The rearrangement uses TRBV5-6 and TRBJ2-3; TRBD1 matches 8 bases. This receptor was taken from a man younger than 45 with glioma. The CDR3: CASSSWTGRGGDTQYF. The CDR3 DNA sequence: TGTGCCAGCAGCTCATGGACAGGGCGAGGGGGGGATACGCAGTATTTT.